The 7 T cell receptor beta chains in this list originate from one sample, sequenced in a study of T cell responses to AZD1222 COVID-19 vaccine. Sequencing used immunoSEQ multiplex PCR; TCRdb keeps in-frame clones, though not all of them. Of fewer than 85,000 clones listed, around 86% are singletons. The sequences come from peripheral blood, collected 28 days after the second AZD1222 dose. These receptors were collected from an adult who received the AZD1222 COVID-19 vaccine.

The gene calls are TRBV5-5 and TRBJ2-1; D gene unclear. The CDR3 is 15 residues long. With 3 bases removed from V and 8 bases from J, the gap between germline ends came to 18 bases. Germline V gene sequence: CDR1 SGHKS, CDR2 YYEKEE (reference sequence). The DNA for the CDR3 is TGTGCCAGCAGCTGGGGTGGGATGGTAACCTATGAGCAGTTCTTC. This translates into CASSWGGMVTYEQFF.

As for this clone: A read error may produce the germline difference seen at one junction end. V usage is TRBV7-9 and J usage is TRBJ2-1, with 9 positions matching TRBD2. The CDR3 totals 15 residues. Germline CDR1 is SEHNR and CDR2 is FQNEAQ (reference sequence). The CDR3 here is CASSLAGPSYNEQFF. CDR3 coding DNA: TGTGCCAGCAGCCTAGCGGGGCCGTCCTACAATGAGCAGTTCTTC. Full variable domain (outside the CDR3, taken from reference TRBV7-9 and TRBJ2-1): DTGVSQNPRHKITKRGQNVTFRCDPISEHNRLYWYRQTLGQGPEFLTYFQNEAQLEKSRLLSDRFSAERPKGSFSTLEIQRTEQGDSAMYLCASSLAGPSYNEQFFGPGTRLTVL.

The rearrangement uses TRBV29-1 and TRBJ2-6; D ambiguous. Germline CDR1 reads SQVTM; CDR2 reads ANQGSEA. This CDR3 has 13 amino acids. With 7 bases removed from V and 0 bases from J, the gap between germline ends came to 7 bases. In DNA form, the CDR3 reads TGCAGCGCTCAGAGCTCTGGGGCCAACGTCCTGACTTTC. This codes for CSAQSSGANVLTF.

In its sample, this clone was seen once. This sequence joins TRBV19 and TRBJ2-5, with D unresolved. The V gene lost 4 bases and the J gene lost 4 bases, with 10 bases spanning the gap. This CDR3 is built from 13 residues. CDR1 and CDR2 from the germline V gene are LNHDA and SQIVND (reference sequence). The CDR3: CASSTPGLETQYF. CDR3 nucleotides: TGTGCCAGTAGTACACCGGGCCTAGAGACCCAGTACTTC.

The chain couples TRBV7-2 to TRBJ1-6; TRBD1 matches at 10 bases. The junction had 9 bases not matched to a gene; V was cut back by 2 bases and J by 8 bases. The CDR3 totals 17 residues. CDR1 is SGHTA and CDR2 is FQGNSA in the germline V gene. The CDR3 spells CASSLNSAGTGDSPLHF. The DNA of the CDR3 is TGTGCCAGCAGCTTAAATAGTGCCGGGACAGGGGATTCACCCCTCCACTTT.

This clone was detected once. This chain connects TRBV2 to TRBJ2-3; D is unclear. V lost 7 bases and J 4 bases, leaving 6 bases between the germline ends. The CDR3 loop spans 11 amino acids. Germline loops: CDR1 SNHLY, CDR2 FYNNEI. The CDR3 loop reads CASTLSDTQYF. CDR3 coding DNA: TGTGCCAGCACTTTGTCAGATACGCAGTATTTT. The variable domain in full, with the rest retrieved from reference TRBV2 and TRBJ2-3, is EPEVTQTPSHQVTQMGQEVILRCVPISNHLYFYWYRQILGQKVEFLVSFYNNEISEKSEIFDDQFSVERPDGSNFTLKIRSTKLEDSAMYFCASTLSDTQYFGPGTRLTVL.

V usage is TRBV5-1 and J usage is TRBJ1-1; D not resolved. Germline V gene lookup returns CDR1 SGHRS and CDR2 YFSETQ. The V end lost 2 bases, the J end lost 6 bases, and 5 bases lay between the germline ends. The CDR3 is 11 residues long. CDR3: CASSFGAEAFF. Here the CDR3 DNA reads TGCGCCAGCAGCTTTGGGGCTGAAGCTTTCTTT.